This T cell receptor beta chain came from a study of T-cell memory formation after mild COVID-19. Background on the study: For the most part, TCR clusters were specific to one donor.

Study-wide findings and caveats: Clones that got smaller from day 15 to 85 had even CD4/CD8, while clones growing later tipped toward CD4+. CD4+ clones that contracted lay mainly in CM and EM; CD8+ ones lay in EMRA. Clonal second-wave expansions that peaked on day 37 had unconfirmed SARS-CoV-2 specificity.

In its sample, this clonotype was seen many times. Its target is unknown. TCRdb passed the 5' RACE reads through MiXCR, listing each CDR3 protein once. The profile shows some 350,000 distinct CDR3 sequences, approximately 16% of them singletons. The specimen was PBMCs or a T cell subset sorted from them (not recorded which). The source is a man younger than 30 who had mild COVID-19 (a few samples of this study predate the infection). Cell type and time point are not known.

The CDR3 loop is CASSTRLAGGIIYNEQFF. The CDR3 nucleotides read TGTGCCAGCAGCACCCGACTAGCGGGGGGCATCATCTACAATGAGCAGTTCTTC. J is TRBJ2-1 and V is TRBV3-1; 13 nucleotides align to TRBD2. The CDR3 length is 18 residues. The ends lost 5 bases at V and 3 bases at J; junction bases unmatched: 10. CDR1 LGHDT and CDR2 YNNKEL come from the germline V gene (reference sequence).